This T cell receptor (beta chain) originates from a study of blood T cell repertoires in COVID-19. The CDR3 spans 15 residues. V dropped 3 bases and J dropped 8 bases, with 17 bases sitting between them. Germline assignment: CDR1 MNHNS and CDR2 SASEGT. Profiled with immunoSEQ multiplex PCR; TCRdb holds only in-frame clones, not every one. The sample lists fewer than 200,000 clones, 75% to 90% occurring once. The gene calls are TRBV6-1 and TRBJ2-1; weak D call: TRBD2 (7 bases). The specimen was PBMCs or T cells enriched from blood (not recorded which). The source of this sequence is a woman in her forties or fifties who had recovered from COVID-19. CDR3 DNA sequence: TGTGCCAGCAGTGAGGGGGGGGGCACCAGCGATGAGCAGTTCTTC. It encodes CASSEGGGTSDEQFF.